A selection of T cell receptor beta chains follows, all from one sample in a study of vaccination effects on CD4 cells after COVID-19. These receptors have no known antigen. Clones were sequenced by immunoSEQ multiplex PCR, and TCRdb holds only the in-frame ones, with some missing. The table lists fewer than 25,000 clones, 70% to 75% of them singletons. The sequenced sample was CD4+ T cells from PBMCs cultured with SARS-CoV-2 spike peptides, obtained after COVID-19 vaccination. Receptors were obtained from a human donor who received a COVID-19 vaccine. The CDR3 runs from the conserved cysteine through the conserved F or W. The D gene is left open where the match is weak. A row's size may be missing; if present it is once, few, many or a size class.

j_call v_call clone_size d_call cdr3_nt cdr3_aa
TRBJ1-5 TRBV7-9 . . TGTGCCAGCAGCAAAAACCCACAGCCCCAGCATTTT CASSKNPQPQHF
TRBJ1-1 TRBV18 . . TGTGCCAGCTCACCAATCAGGGAGAACACTGAAGCTTTCTTT CASSPIRENTEAFF
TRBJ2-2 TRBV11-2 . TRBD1 TGTGCCAGCGCATGGGACAGAAACACCGGGGAGCTGTTTTTT CASAWDRNTGELFF
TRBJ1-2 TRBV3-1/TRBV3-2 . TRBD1 TGTGCCAGCAGGACAGGGGGGAGGTATGGCTACACCTTC CASRTGGRYGYTF
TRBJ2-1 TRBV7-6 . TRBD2 TGTGCCAGCAGCATCAGGGGGAGGCGGGAGGGCTACAATGAGCAGTTCTTC CASSIRGRREGYNEQFF
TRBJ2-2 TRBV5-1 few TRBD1 TGCGCCAGCAGCTTGGGGACAGGGAACACCGGGGAGCTGTTTTTT CASSLGTGNTGELFF
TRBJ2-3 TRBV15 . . TGTGCCACCAGCAGTGCGACAGGACCTAGCACAGATACGCAGTATTTT CATSSATGPSTDTQYF
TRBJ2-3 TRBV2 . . TGTGCCAGCAGTGAAGGGTCCGATACGCAGTATTTT CASSEGSDTQYF
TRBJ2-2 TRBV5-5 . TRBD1 TGTGCCAGCAGCTTAGGGACAGGTCACATCGGGGAGCTGTTTTTT CASSLGTGHIGELFF
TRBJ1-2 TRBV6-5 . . TGTGCCAGCAGTTACTCAGGGCTCAGTAACTATGGCTACACCTTC CASSYSGLSNYGYTF
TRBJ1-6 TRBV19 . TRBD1 TGTGCCAGTAGTATAGAGGACAGGGGGAATTCACCCCTCCACTTT CASSIEDRGNSPLHF
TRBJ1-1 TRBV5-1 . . TGCGCCAGCAGCTTGGAATTGACAAATGAAGCTTTCTTT CASSLELTNEAFF
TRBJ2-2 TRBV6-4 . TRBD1 TGTGCCAGCAGCCGGGACAGGGGCACCGGGGAGCTGTTTTTT CASSRDRGTGELFF
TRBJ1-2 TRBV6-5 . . TGTGCCAGCAGTTACGACCATTCCTATGGCTACACCTTC CASSYDHSYGYTF
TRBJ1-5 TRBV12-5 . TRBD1 TGTGCTAGTGGTTTGGTAGTGGGCAGGGGGCGTCAGCCCCAGCATTTT CASGLVVGRGRQPQHF
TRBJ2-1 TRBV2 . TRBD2 TGTGCCAGCAGTGAAGTTCGACTAGCGGTCTACAATGAGCAGTTCTTC CASSEVRLAVYNEQFF
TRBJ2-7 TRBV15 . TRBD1 TGTGCCACCAGCACTGGGGACAGGGGGAATGAGCAGTACTTC CATSTGDRGNEQYF
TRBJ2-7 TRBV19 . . TGTGCCAGCCGAGGGGGGGGACCCAAATACGAGCAGTACTTC CASRGGGPKYEQYF
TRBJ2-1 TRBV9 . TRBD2 TGTGCCAGCAGCGAAGCGGCGGGGGTTTACAATGAGCAGTTCTTC CASSEAAGVYNEQFF
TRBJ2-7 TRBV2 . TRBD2 TGTGCCAGCAGTCAGTCTGGACTAGCGGGAGCCGAGCAGTACTTC CASSQSGLAGAEQYF
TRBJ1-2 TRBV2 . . TGTGCCAGCACAGGCACTGCCTATGGCTACACCTTC CASTGTAYGYTF